The 20 T cell receptor beta chains presented below share a single source sample, sequenced in a study of CD8 T cells in ankylosing spondylitis. Study results and limitations: A TCR beta motif of eight highly homologous variants appeared characteristic of ankylosing spondylitis blood.

No cognate antigen is known for these TCRs. Via MiXCR, TCRdb re-called the 5' RACE reads, giving one row per CDR3 protein. The sample has around 140,000 distinct CDR3 sequences, roughly a sixth seen once. The sequencing sample was made of blood, either unsorted or a sorted T cell fraction (not recorded which). These receptors all stem from a male donor with ankylosing spondylitis.

This clonotype showed up just a few times. The chain couples TRBV9 to TRBJ2-2; the D is unclear. This CDR3 has 12 residues. Germline V gene sequence: CDR1 SGDLS, CDR2 YYNGEE. V was cut by 4 bases and J by 6 bases, with 7 bases left in between. The CDR3 here is CASSPPAGELFF. The CDR3 nucleotides are TGTGCCAGCAGCCCCCCAGCCGGGGAGCTGTTTTTT.

This rearrangement joins TRBV5-5 to TRBJ1-3; D unresolved. The CDR3 has 15 amino acids. Trimming took off 5 bases at V and 2 bases at J, with 14 bases between the two ends. Germline assignment: CDR1 SGHKS and CDR2 YYEKEE (reference sequence). This CDR3 is CASSRPGVPGNTIYF. The CDR3 DNA follows: TGTGCCAGCAGTCGACCAGGCGTTCCTGGAAACACCATATATTTT. Full variable domain (missing parts from reference TRBV5-5 and TRBJ1-3): DAGVTQSPTHLIKTRGQQVTLRCSPISGHKSVSWYQQVLGQGPQFIFQYYEKEERGRGNFPDRFSARQFPNYSSELNVNALLLGDSALYLCASSRPGVPGNTIYFGEGSWLTVV.

This clonotype was seen only a few times. The DNA of the CDR3 is TGTGCCAGCAGCAAAGCAGTGGCTAGCGGGGGAATAAGCTCCTACGAGCAGTACTTC. Translated, it gives CASSKAVASGGISSYEQYF. The chain is built from TRBV21-1 and TRBJ2-7; TRBD2, the D gene given by the table, was not confirmed from the DNA. TRBV21-1 represents a pseudogene. The CDR3 spans 19 residues.

In its sample, this clonotype was seen a few times. The chain has TRBV4-3 and TRBJ2-1, with 8 nucleotides matching TRBD2. Germline CDR1 LGHNA, CDR2 YSLEER. This CDR3 is built from 15 residues. Trimming cost V 1 base and J 4 bases; bases outside gene matches: 3. The CDR3 DNA follows: TGCGCCAGCAGCCAAGGGACTAGCCCATACAATGAGCAGTTCTTC. The encoded protein is CASSQGTSPYNEQFF.

V is TRBV28 and J is TRBJ2-7, with D perhaps TRBD2 (6 bases). From germline, CDR1 is MDHEN and CDR2 SYDVKM. The CDR3 has 13 residues. The germline V and J ends were trimmed by 6 bases and 7 bases, with 16 bases remaining between them. The CDR3 nucleotides are TGTGCCAGCAGCTTGGGACGGGGACTGGAGCAGTACTTC. Translating it yields CASSLGRGLEQYF.

In this sample, this clonotype turned up a few times. V is TRBV7-9 and J is TRBJ1-2; perhaps TRBD1 as D (5 bases). The CDR3 consists of 14 residues. Germline values: CDR1 SEHNR, CDR2 FQNEAQ (reference sequence). Between the trimmed V and J ends, which lost 7 bases and 5 bases, there was a span of 17 bases. CDR3 in amino acids: CASKSWDGEYGYTF. In DNA, the CDR3 is TGTGCCAGCAAGTCTTGGGACGGGGAGTATGGCTACACCTTC.

The V and J genes are TRBV12-3 or TRBV12-4 and TRBJ2-3, with unresolved D. V lost 5 bases, J lost 5 bases, and 8 bases lay in between. This CDR3 comprises 12 residues. CDR3 loop: CASSALGDTQYF. CDR3 nucleotides: TGTGCCAGCAGTGCATTAGGAGATACGCAGTATTTT.

This clonotype has just a few counts. The chain couples TRBV11-2 to TRBJ2-1; 7 bases align to TRBD1. The germline CDR1 and CDR2 sequences are SGHAT and FQNNGV. CDR3 length: 13 residues. With 2 bases clipped from V and 11 bases from J, the junction kept 6 bases outside the gene matches. CDR3 protein: CASSLTTGEKQFF. Written as DNA, the CDR3 is TGTGCCAGCAGCTTAACAACAGGGGAGAAGCAGTTCTTC. The entire variable domain, with the rest obtained from reference TRBV11-2 and TRBJ2-1, is as follows: EAGVAQSPRYKIIEKRQSVAFWCNPISGHATLYWYQQILGQGPKLLIQFQNNGVVDDSQLPKDRFSAERLKGVDSTLKIQPAKLEDSAVYLCASSLTTGEKQFFGPGTRLTVL.

This clonotype was recorded at least ten times. The chain joins TRBV28 to TRBJ1-3; no clear D. From germline, CDR1 is MDHEN and CDR2 SYDVKM. V was pared by 6 bases and J by 0 bases, with 9 bases between. The CDR3 contains 14 residues. The CDR3 is CASSRVGSGNTIYF. The CDR3 nucleotides read TGTGCCAGCAGCCGCGTTGGCTCTGGAAACACCATATATTTT.

There are a few counts of this clonotype. The rearrangement links TRBV9 to TRBJ2-7, with 10 bases that match TRBD2. V shed 3 bases, J shed 4 bases, and the junction held 10 bases outside the gene matches. This CDR3 comprises 16 residues. Germline loops: CDR1 SGDLS, CDR2 YYNGEE. CDR3 in amino acids: CASSGRQGTSVYEQYF. DNA for the CDR3: TGTGCCAGCAGCGGTAGACAGGGGACTAGCGTATACGAGCAGTACTTC.

There are a few counts of this clonotype. The V and J genes are TRBV4-2 and TRBJ2-7; 8 bases match TRBD1. V shed 1 base and J 3 bases; nucleotides not matched to a gene: 2. The CDR3 is 14 residues long. Germline CDR1 is LGHNA and CDR2 is YNFKEQ. The CDR3 bases are TGTGCCAGCAGCCAAGGCAGGGGGCTCTACGAGCAGTACTTC. Protein sequence: CASSQGRGLYEQYF.

This clonotype showed up many times. This chain connects TRBV4-3 to TRBJ1-2; D ambiguous. V gave up 2 bases and J gave up 3 bases, with 10 bases separating them. Germline CDR1 and CDR2: LGHNA and YSLEER. The CDR3 sequence is 14 residues long. CDR3 sequence reads: CASSQTDGDYGYTF. DNA of the CDR3: TGCGCCAGCAGCCAAACGGACGGAGACTATGGCTACACCTTC.

In its sample, this clonotype was seen many times. The junction and the germline gene differ at one end; a read error may be behind it. The chain links TRBV12-3 or TRBV12-4 to TRBJ1-2; unclear D gene. The CDR3 is made up of 12 amino acids. The CDR3 spells CASSQHVAGHTF. CDR3 bases: TGTGCCAGCAGTCAACATGTGGCTGGCCACACCTTC.

CDR3 DNA: TGTGCCACCAGTGATCCAGGGTTTACTGAGCAGTTCTTC. This translates into CATSDPGFTEQFF. J is TRBJ2-1 and V is TRBV24-1, with a tentative D call TRBD1 (5 bases). This CDR3 region has 13 residues. Germline V CDR1 and CDR2: KGHDR, SFDVKD. Trimming stripped 3 bases from V and 9 bases from J, with 11 bases between.

In this sample, this clonotype turned up many times. V gene TRBV29-1 combines with J gene TRBJ2-1; no definite D call. Deletions cut 4 bases from V and 10 bases from J, with 8 bases between. Germline V gives CDR1 SQVTM, CDR2 ANQGSEA. There are 10 residues in the CDR3. The chain's CDR3 is CSVGSREQFF. Written as DNA, the CDR3 is TGCAGCGTTGGCTCGCGCGAGCAGTTCTTC.

This clonotype showed up just a few times. V and J are TRBV13 and TRBJ2-5, with 10 bases matching TRBD1. This CDR3 contains 16 residues. The V segment lost 5 bases and the J segment 5 bases; nucleotides outside the gene matches: 11. Germline values: CDR1 PRHDT, CDR2 FYEKMQ (reference sequence). The CDR3 region is CASSSPSGTGEETQYF. The CDR3, as DNA: TGTGCCAGCAGCAGCCCATCCGGGACAGGGGAGGAGACCCAGTACTTC.

The chain recombines TRBV27 with TRBJ2-1; the D gene is possibly TRBD2 (6 bases). Germline V lookup: CDR1 MNHEY, CDR2 SMNVEV (reference sequence). CDR3 length: 14 amino acids. V dropped 5 bases and J dropped 9 bases, with 17 bases sitting between them. The CDR3 coding sequence is TGTGCCAGCAGTCCCGGGCTAGCGCAAAGTGAGCAGTTCTTC. Translating gives CASSPGLAQSEQFF.

DNA of the CDR3: TGTGCCAGCAGTTTATTCAGGGGAGGGACCGGGGAGCTGTTTTTT. Its translation is CASSLFRGGTGELFF. This sequence joins TRBV27 and TRBJ2-2; tentatively, D is TRBD2 (7 bases). This CDR3 contains 15 residues. From germline, CDR1 is MNHEY and CDR2 SMNVEV (reference sequence). V was clipped by 1 base and J by 5 bases, with 11 bases between them.

The CDR3 nucleotides are TGTGCCAGCAGTTCTCCCCTAGCGGGGACTTACGAGCAGTACTTC. This codes for CASSSPLAGTYEQYF. J is TRBJ2-7 and V is TRBV27; 9 bases are shared with TRBD2. This CDR3 contains 15 residues. CDR1 is MNHEY, CDR2 SMNVEV, per germline (reference sequence). Trimming at V came to 4 bases and at J to 4 bases, leaving 8 bases not matched to a gene.

The genes are TRBV4-3 and TRBJ1-4; a weak D match, TRBD1 (5 bases). CDR1 and CDR2 (germline): LGHNA, YSLEER. The CDR3 has 15 residues. V was trimmed by 0 bases and J by 7 bases, leaving 12 bases between them. The CDR3 here is CASSQDGAGREKLFF. The CDR3 DNA reads as TGCGCCAGCAGCCAAGATGGGGCGGGTCGTGAAAAACTGTTTTTT.